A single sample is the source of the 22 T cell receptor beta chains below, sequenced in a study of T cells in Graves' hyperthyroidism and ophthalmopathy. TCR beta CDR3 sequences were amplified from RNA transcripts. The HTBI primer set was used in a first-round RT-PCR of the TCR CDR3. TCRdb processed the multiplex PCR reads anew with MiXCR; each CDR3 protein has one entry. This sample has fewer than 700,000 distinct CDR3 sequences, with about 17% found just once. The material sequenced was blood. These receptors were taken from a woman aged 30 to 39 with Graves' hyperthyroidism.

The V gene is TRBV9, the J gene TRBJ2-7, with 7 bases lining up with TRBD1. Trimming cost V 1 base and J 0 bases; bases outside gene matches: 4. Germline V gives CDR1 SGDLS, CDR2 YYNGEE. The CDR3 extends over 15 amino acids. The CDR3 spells CASSVTGTDSYEQYF. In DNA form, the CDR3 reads TGTGCCAGCAGCGTAACCGGGACAGACTCCTACGAGCAGTACTTC.

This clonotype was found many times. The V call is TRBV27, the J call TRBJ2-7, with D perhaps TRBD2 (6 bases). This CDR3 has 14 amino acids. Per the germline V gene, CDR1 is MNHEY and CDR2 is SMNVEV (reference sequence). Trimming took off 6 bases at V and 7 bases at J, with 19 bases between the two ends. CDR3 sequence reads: CASSSLVARGEQYF. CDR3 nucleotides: TGTGCCAGCAGCTCGTTAGTGGCCCGGGGGGAGCAGTACTTC.

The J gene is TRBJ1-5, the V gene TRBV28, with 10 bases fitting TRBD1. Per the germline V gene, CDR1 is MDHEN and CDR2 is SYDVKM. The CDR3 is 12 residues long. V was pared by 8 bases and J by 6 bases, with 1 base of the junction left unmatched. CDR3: CASDRGLQPQHF. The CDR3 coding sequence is TGTGCCAGCGACAGGGGGCTTCAGCCCCAGCATTTT.

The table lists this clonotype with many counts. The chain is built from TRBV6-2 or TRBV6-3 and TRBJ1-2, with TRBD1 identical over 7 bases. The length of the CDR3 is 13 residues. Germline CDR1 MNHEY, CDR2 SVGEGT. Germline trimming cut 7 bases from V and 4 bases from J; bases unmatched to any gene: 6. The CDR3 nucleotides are TGTGCCAGCACTACGGGACAGATCTATGGCTACACCTTC. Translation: CASTTGQIYGYTF.

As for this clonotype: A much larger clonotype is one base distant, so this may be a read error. For the CDR3, the DNA is TGTGCCGGCAGCCCGTTAGCGGGACGGACAGATACGCAGTATTTT. Amino acids: CAGSPLAGRTDTQYF. The chain joins TRBV11-1 to TRBJ2-3; 8 positions agree with TRBD2. The CDR3 totals 15 residues. CDR1 is SGHAT and CDR2 is FQDESV in the germline V gene (reference sequence).

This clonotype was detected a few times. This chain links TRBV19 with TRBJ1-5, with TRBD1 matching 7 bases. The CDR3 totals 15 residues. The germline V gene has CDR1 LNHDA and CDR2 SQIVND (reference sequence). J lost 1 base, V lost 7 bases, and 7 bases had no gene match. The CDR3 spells CASINRGGSNQPQHF. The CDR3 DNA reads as TGTGCCAGTATTAACAGGGGAGGGAGCAATCAGCCCCAGCATTTT. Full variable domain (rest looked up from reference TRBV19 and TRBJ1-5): DGGITQSPKYLFRKEGQNVTLSCEQNLNHDAMYWYRQDPGQGLRLIYYSQIVNDFQKGDIAEGYSVSREKKESFPLTVTSAQKNPTAFYLCASINRGGSNQPQHFGDGTRLSIL.

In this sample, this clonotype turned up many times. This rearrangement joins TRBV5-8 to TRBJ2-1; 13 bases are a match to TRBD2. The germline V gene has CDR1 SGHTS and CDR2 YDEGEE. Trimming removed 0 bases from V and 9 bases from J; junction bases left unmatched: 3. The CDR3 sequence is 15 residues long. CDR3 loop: CASSLGTSGRSEQFF. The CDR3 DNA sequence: TGTGCCAGCAGCTTGGGGACTAGCGGGAGATCTGAGCAGTTCTTC.

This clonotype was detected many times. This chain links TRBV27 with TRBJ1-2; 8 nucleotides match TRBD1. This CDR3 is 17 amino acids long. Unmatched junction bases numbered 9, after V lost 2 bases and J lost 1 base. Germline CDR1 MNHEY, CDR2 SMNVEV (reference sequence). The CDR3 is CASSLRFARGLNYGYTF. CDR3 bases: TGTGCCAGCAGTTTAAGGTTCGCCAGGGGGCTTAACTATGGCTACACCTTC.

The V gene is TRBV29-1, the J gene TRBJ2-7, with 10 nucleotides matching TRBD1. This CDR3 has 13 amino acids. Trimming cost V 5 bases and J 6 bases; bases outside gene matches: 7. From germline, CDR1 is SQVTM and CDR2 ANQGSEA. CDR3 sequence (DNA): TGCAGCGTTCCCGGGACAGGGGAGGTCGAGCAGTACTTC. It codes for CSVPGTGEVEQYF.

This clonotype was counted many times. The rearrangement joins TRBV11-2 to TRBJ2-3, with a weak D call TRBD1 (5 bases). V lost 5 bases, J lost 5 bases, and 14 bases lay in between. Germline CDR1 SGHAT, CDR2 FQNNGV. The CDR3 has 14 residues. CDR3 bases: TGTGCCAGCAGCGTTGACAGATGGGAAGATACGCAGTATTTT. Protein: CASSVDRWEDTQYF. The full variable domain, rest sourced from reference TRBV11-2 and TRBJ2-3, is EAGVAQSPRYKIIEKRQSVAFWCNPISGHATLYWYQQILGQGPKLLIQFQNNGVVDDSQLPKDRFSAERLKGVDSTLKIQPAKLEDSAVYLCASSVDRWEDTQYFGPGTRLTVL.

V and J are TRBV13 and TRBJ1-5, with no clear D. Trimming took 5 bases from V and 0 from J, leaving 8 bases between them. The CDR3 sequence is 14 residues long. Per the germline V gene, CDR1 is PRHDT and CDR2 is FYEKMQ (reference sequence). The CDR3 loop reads CASSKGLSNQPQHF. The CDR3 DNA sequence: TGTGCCAGCAGCAAGGGTCTTAGCAATCAGCCCCAGCATTTT. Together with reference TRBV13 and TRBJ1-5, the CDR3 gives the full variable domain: AAGVIQSPRHLIKEKRETATLKCYPIPRHDTVYWYQQGPGQDPQFLISFYEKMQSDKGSIPDRFSAQQFSDYHSELNMSSLELGDSALYFCASSKGLSNQPQHFGDGTRLSIL.

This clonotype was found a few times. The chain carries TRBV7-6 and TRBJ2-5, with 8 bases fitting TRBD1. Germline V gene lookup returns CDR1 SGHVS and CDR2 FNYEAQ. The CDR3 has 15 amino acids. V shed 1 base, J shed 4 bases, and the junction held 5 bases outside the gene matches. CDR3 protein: CASSLGQGWGETQYF. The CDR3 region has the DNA TGTGCCAGCAGCTTAGGACAGGGGTGGGGAGAGACCCAGTACTTC.

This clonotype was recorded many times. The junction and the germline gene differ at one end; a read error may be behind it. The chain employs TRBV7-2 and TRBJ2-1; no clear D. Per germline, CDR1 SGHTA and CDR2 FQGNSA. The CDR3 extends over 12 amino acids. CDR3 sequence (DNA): TGTGCCAGCAGCTTATCCTCCAATGAGCAGTTCTTC. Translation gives CASSLSSNEQFF.

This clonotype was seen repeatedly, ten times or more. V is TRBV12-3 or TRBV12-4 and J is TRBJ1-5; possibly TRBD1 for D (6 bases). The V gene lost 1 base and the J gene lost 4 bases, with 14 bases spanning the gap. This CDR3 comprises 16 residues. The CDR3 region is CASSLDIGGRNQPQHF. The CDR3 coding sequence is TGTGCCAGCAGTTTAGATATCGGGGGGCGGAATCAGCCCCAGCATTTT.

CDR3 region: CASSPTGESGRWTNEQFF. CDR3 in DNA: TGTGCCAGCAGCCCGACGGGGGAGTCTGGGAGATGGACCAATGAGCAGTTCTTC. The chain joins TRBV7-3 to TRBJ2-1; TRBD2 might be the D (6 bases). The germline V gene has CDR1 SGHTA and CDR2 FQGTGA. V was cut by 5 bases and J by 6 bases, with 26 bases left in between. The CDR3 is made up of 18 amino acids.

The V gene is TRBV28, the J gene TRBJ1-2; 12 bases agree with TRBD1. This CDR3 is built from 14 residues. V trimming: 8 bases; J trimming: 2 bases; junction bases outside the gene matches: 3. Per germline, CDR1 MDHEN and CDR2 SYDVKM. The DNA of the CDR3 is TGTGCCAGCGGGACAGGGGGCGTCAACTATGGCTACACCTTC. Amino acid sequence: CASGTGGVNYGYTF.

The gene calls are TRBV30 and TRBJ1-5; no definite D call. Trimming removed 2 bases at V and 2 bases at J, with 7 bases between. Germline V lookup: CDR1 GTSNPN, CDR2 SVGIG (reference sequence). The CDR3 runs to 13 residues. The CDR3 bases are TGTGCCTGGAGTAATTGGGGCAATCAGCCCCAGCATTTT. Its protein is CAWSNWGNQPQHF.

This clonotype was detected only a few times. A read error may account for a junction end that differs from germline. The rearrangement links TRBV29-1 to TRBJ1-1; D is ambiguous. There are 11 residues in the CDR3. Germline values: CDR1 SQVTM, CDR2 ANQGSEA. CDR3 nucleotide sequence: TGCAGCGTTGCAGACCTTACTGTAGCTTTCTTT. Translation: CSVADLTVAFF.

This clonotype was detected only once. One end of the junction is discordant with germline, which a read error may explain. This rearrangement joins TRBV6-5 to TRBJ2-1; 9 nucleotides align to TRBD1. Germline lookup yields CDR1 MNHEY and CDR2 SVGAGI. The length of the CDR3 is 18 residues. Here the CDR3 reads CASSYSHPDRGGYNGQFF. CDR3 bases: TGTGCCAGCAGTTACTCCCATCCGGACAGGGGAGGGTACAATGGGCAGTTCTTC.

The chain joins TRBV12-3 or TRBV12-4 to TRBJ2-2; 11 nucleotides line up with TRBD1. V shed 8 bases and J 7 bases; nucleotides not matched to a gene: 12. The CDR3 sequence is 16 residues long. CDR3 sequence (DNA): TGTGCCAGCGGTTCGGCCTCCGGGACAGGGGGCGGGGAGCTGTTTTTT. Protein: CASGSASGTGGGELFF.

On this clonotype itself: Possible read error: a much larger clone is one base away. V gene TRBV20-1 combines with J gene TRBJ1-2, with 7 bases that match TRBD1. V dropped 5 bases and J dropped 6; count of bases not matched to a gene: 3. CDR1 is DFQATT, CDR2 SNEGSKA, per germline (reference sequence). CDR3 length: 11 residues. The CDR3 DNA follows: TGCAGTGCTGGGGGGACAGATGGCTACACCTTC. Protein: CSAGGTDGYTF.

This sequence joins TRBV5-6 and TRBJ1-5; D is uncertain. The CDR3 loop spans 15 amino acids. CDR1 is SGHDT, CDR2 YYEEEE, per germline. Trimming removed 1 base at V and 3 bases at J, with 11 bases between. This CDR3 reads CASSLNPNPNQPQHF. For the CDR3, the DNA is TGTGCCAGCAGCTTGAACCCTAACCCCAATCAGCCCCAGCATTTT. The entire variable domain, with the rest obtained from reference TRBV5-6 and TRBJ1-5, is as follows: DAGVTQSPTHLIKTRGQQVTLRCSPKSGHDTVSWYQQALGQGPQFIFQYYEEEERQRGNFPDRFSGHQFPNYSSELNVNALLLGDSALYLCASSLNPNPNQPQHFGDGTRLSIL.